The 22 T cell receptor beta chains given below trace back to one sample, sequenced in a study of regulatory T cells in long-lasting Graves disease. For TCR beta, libraries came from iRepertoire HTBI primers and Arm-PCR of CDR3 regions. TCRdb analysed the multiplex PCR reads with MiXCR anew, one entry per CDR3 protein. The sample yields some 500,000 distinct CDR3 sequences, roughly 12% seen once. As for time point: newly diagnosed GD, antithyroid drugs for less than 3 months. There was RNA extracted from PBMCs, and the TCR library was made from it. A further study also used this sample, focusing on T cells in Graves' hyperthyroidism and ophthalmopathy.

This sample comprised peripheral blood mononuclear cells (PBMCs), obtained at new diagnosis, from a patient treated with antithyroid drugs. Receptor source: a man aged 25 to 40 with Graves disease.

This clonotype has a handful of counts. A read error may explain this, as a much larger clone is one base away. The V and J genes are TRBV28 and TRBJ1-1, with a tentative D call TRBD1 (5 bases). V dropped 2 bases and J dropped 3 bases, with 13 bases sitting between them. CDR1 is MDHEN and CDR2 is SYDVKM in the germline V gene. The CDR3 sequence is 15 residues long. CDR3 sequence reads: CASSLGGSMDTEAFF. In nucleotides, the CDR3 is TGTGCCAGCAGTTTAGGGGGAAGTATGGACACTGAAGCTTTCTTT.

This clonotype was counted ten times or more. The V and J genes are TRBV2 and TRBJ2-1; 8 nucleotides agree with TRBD2. The CDR3 extends over 12 amino acids. Germline-derived CDR1 and CDR2 are SNHLY and FYNNEI. V shed 3 bases, J shed 9 bases, and the junction held 1 base outside the gene matches. The CDR3 DNA reads as TGTGCCAGCAGTGACCGGGGGGGTGAGCAGTTCTTC. Translated, it gives CASSDRGGEQFF.

The chain couples TRBV24-1 to TRBJ2-3, with 7 bases lining up with TRBD1. Germline V lookup: CDR1 KGHDR, CDR2 SFDVKD. The CDR3 spans 16 residues. V shed 8 bases and J 0 bases; nucleotides not matched to a gene: 10. The DNA of the CDR3 is TGTGCCACCATGCCCACAGGGGCGACTAGCACAGATACGCAGTATTTT. Translated: CATMPTGATSTDTQYF.

This clonotype showed up many times. V and J are TRBV12-3 or TRBV12-4 and TRBJ2-1, with D perhaps TRBD1 (5 bases). This CDR3 has 13 amino acids. V was cut by 8 bases and J by 5 bases, with 13 bases left in between. Here the CDR3 DNA reads TGTGCCAGCCAAAAGGACATCCACAATGAGCAGTTCTTC. Amino acids: CASQKDIHNEQFF.

The sample holds many counts of this clonotype. The chain carries TRBV9 and TRBJ2-3, with no clear D. Trimming shortened V by 2 bases and J by 1 base, and 8 bases separated the two germline ends. Germline CDR1 reads SGDLS; CDR2 reads YYNGEE. The CDR3 extends over 14 amino acids. The CDR3 spells CASSVARGTDTQYF. CDR3 sequence (DNA): TGTGCCAGCAGCGTGGCTAGAGGCACAGATACGCAGTATTTT. The full variable domain, in which reference TRBV9 and TRBJ2-3 provide the parts outside the CDR3, is DSGVTQTPKHLITATGQRVTLRCSPRSGDLSVYWYQQSLDQGLQFLIQYYNGEERAKGNILERFSAQQFPDLHSELNLSSLELGDSALYFCASSVARGTDTQYFGPGTRLTVL.

Many counts were recorded for this clonotype. V usage is TRBV7-3 and J usage is TRBJ1-1, with a weak D call TRBD1 (5 bases). The V end lost 3 bases, the J end lost 1 base, and 6 bases lay between the germline ends. The CDR3 contains 13 residues. CDR1 SGHTA and CDR2 FQGTGA come from the germline V gene. CDR3 protein: CASSLDKNTEAFF. The CDR3 bases are TGTGCCAGCAGCTTGGACAAGAACACTGAAGCTTTCTTT.

This clonotype was observed a few times. This chain uses TRBV27 with TRBJ2-7; TRBD1 might be the D (5 bases). CDR3 length: 15 residues. Per the germline V gene, CDR1 is MNHEY and CDR2 is SMNVEV (reference sequence). V lost 5 bases to trimming and J lost 0 bases, with 14 bases between them. This CDR3 is CASSLAGLLSYEQYF. The DNA of the CDR3 is TGTGCCAGCAGTCTCGCAGGGTTGCTCTCCTACGAGCAGTACTTC.

The rearrangement uses TRBV19 and TRBJ2-7, with 7 bases that match TRBD1. With 3 bases clipped from V and 2 bases from J, the junction kept 4 bases outside the gene matches. Germline-derived CDR1 and CDR2 are LNHDA and SQIVND (reference sequence). CDR3 length equals 14 residues. The CDR3 bases are TGTGCCAGTAGTATGGGGACAGTTCCCTACGAGCAGTACTTC. Its translation is CASSMGTVPYEQYF.

There are many counts of this clonotype. The genes are TRBV20-1 and TRBJ2-7; the match to TRBD1 covers 7 bases. Per germline, CDR1 DFQATT and CDR2 SNEGSKA (reference sequence). The CDR3 runs to 15 residues. The ends lost 6 bases at V and 3 bases at J; junction bases unmatched: 14. The CDR3 spells CSATPRDRGLYEQYF. The CDR3, as DNA: TGCAGTGCCACCCCCCGGGACAGAGGGCTCTACGAGCAGTACTTC.

In this sample, this clonotype turned up a few times. This rearrangement joins TRBV10-1 to TRBJ2-7; 9 bases map to TRBD1. Trimming took 5 bases from V and 3 from J; bases not matched to a gene: 5. Germline loops: CDR1 WNHNN, CDR2 SYGVQD (reference sequence). The length of the CDR3 is 14 residues. The CDR3 reads CASSLADRGYEQYF. The CDR3 nucleotides read TGCGCCAGCAGTCTAGCGGACAGGGGCTACGAGCAGTACTTC.

This clonotype was found a few times. The gene calls are TRBV16 and TRBJ1-5, with TRBD1 as a possible D gene (5 bases). The CDR3 is 15 amino acids. Germline V gene data show CDR1 as KGHSY and CDR2 as FQNENV. Trimming removed 2 bases from V and 4 bases from J, with 12 bases in between. The CDR3 spells CASSQSLAGNQPQHF. CDR3 bases: TGTGCCAGCAGCCAAAGTTTGGCAGGGAATCAGCCCCAGCATTTT.

This clonotype was counted many times. The CDR3 bases are TGCAGTGCGGGAGGGAGCTACAATGAGCAGTTCTTC. It translates to CSAGGSYNEQFF. The chain combines TRBV20-1 with TRBJ2-1; the match to TRBD2 covers 7 bases. CDR3 length: 12 amino acids. CDR1 is DFQATT, CDR2 SNEGSKA, per germline (reference sequence). Unmatched junction bases numbered 2, after V lost 6 bases and J lost 3 bases.

This clonotype was found many times. The chain carries TRBV6-1 and TRBJ2-5; D not resolved. Looked up from germline, CDR1 is MNHNS and CDR2 is SASEGT. This CDR3 has 12 amino acids. CDR3 region: CATSAPQETQYF. CDR3 DNA: TGTGCGACCAGCGCCCCCCAAGAGACCCAGTACTTC.

This clonotype came up many times. V and J are TRBV24-1 and TRBJ1-2; no clear D. In germline, CDR1 is KGHDR, CDR2 SFDVKD. The ends were cut back, 0 bases at V and 4 bases at J, with 8 bases in the middle. This CDR3 region has 14 residues. This CDR3 is CATSDLRQTYGYTF. The CDR3 nucleotides read TGTGCCACCAGTGATTTGCGGCAAACCTATGGCTACACCTTC.

The chain joins TRBV3-1 to TRBJ2-3, with 14 bases lining up with TRBD2. J gave up 3 bases and V 4 bases, and 9 bases lay outside the gene matches. Germline lookup yields CDR1 LGHDT and CDR2 YNNKEL (reference sequence). This CDR3 region has 18 residues. As DNA, the CDR3 is TGTGCCAGCAGCCCCCGACTAGCGGGAGGGCCTTGGACAGATACGCAGTATTTT. This gives the protein CASSPRLAGGPWTDTQYF.

The rearrangement links TRBV3-1 to TRBJ1-2, with D uncertain. Trimming stripped 4 bases from V and 2 bases from J, with 11 bases between. The CDR3 is made up of 14 amino acids. Germline V lookup: CDR1 LGHDT, CDR2 YNNKEL (reference sequence). CDR3 region: CASSPQPGNYGYTF. The CDR3 nucleotides are TGTGCCAGCAGCCCACAGCCGGGAAACTATGGCTACACCTTC.

The V and J genes are TRBV19 and TRBJ1-4; 9 nucleotides agree with TRBD1. The CDR3 runs to 17 residues. The germline CDR1 and CDR2 sequences are LNHDA and SQIVND (reference sequence). Unmatched junction bases numbered 9, after V lost 2 bases and J lost 5 bases. The CDR3 loop reads CASSIYEFGQGNEKLFF. The CDR3 bases are TGTGCCAGTAGTATATACGAATTTGGACAGGGGAATGAAAAACTGTTTTTT. Drawing the rest from reference TRBV19 and TRBJ1-4, the complete variable domain is DGGITQSPKYLFRKEGQNVTLSCEQNLNHDAMYWYRQDPGQGLRLIYYSQIVNDFQKGDIAEGYSVSREKKESFPLTVTSAQKNPTAFYLCASSIYEFGQGNEKLFFGSGTQLSVL.

This clonotype was picked up many times. Here the CDR3 reads CASSEGTSGSYNEQFF. CDR3 in DNA: TGTGCCAGCAGTGAAGGGACTAGCGGGAGTTACAATGAGCAGTTCTTC. The genes are TRBV2 and TRBJ2-1, with TRBD2 identical over 13 bases. The ends lost 1 base at V and 4 bases at J; junction bases unmatched: 1. The germline V gene has CDR1 SNHLY and CDR2 FYNNEI. The CDR3 runs 16 residues.

This clonotype was seen a few times. The J gene is TRBJ1-2, the V gene TRBV5-6; D might be TRBD1 (5 bases). With 3 bases removed from V and 2 bases from J, the gap between germline ends came to 11 bases. Germline-derived CDR1 and CDR2 are SGHDT and YYEEEE. The CDR3 runs to 14 residues. This CDR3 is CASSWPRVNYGYTF. The CDR3 DNA reads TGTGCCAGCAGCTGGCCCAGGGTAAACTATGGCTACACCTTC.

This clonotype has a count of ten or more. This chain joins TRBV18 and TRBJ2-3; D is unclear. The CDR3 is 12 residues long. CDR1 is KGHSH and CDR2 is LQKENI in the germline V gene. The V and J ends lost 8 bases and 6 bases respectively, with 12 bases between them. The CDR3 is CASSPNSDTQYF. The CDR3, as DNA: TGTGCCAGCAGTCCAAATAGCGATACGCAGTATTTT.

The CDR3 here is CASRAFGGWNEQFF. CDR3 DNA sequence: TGTGCCAGCAGGGCCTTCGGGGGGTGGAATGAGCAGTTCTTC. The J gene is TRBJ2-1, the V gene TRBV11-2, with 7 bases lining up with TRBD2. Germline-derived CDR1 and CDR2 are SGHAT and FQNNGV. The CDR3 totals 14 residues. The ends lost 6 bases at V and 7 bases at J; junction bases unmatched: 9.

This clonotype was counted ten times or more. This chain uses TRBV24-1 with TRBJ2-5, with D uncertain. The CDR3 contains 11 residues. CDR1 and CDR2 (germline): KGHDR, SFDVKD. Trimming cost V 3 bases and J 7 bases, with 5 bases left between them. CDR3 amino acids: CATSDAGTQYF. DNA for the CDR3: TGTGCCACCAGTGATGCTGGGACCCAGTACTTC.